This TCR beta chain was sequenced for a study of post-analysis software for immune sequencing data (dated by TCRdb to between 2014 and 2016). For the wider study: Recorded disease courses included relapsing-remitting, secondary progressive and progressive-relapsing multiple sclerosis, with some patients lacking subtype annotation. The patient repertoires were set against 10 or so previously published healthy control repertoires from donors whose ages ranged from 6 to 25 years. A subset of samples was prepared in parallel using single-end sample barcoding, then pooled and co-amplified after Illumina adapter ligation.

TCR beta repertoires were profiled from peripheral blood of under 15 young patients with multiple sclerosis to demonstrate the VDJtools post-analysis software. The multiple sclerosis patients were children and adolescents ranging in age from roughly 6 to 15 years. Paper-wide results and their limitations: Multiple sclerosis patients had significantly lower normalized Chao1 diversity than controls, a result that suggests substantial peripheral T-cell clonal expansion. Patients showed significantly higher frequencies than controls for roughly 5 TRBV segments, among them TRBV5-6, TRBV5-1 and TRBV20-1. Strong co-clustering of samples prepared in the same batch was shown by direct clustering with F measure, prompting a batch-effect correction. The control group was slightly older than the multiple sclerosis patient group.

As regards this clonotype: Its antigen is not yet known. Mismatch with germline at one junction end may stem from a read error.

Libraries came from PCR. The sequencer listed for this sample is Illumina HiSeq 2500. To reduce PCR and sequencing biases, unique molecular identifiers were incorporated into the TCR beta cDNA libraries. Per 1 to 10 million input T cells, approximately 500,000 cDNA molecules were obtained, such that each molecule approximated one T cell. The patient libraries were prepared and sequenced with the same protocol used for the earlier healthy control dataset. Within a given batch, samples were prepared together, multiplexed and sequenced on the same HiSeq lane. Regarding the original processing steps: MIGEC was used to process the raw barcoded reads, and molecular identifier groups with only a single read were discarded before consensus assembly and CDR3 extraction. Clonotype tables were post-analysed with VDJtools, normalizing diversity by down-sampling all datasets to the smallest sample size. Repertoire overlap clustering matched CDR3 amino acid but not nucleotide sequences to correct batch-related cross-sample contamination. TCRdb reanalyzed the raw reads on its own, using fastp at Q25 for trimming and MiXCR for clone calling, and kept in-frame beta chains. Each record represents a unique CDR3 protein, reported with the most common genes and DNA among its rows. In this record, the V and J calls reflect TCRdb's handling and not the investigators' own analysis. This sample gives hundreds of thousands of distinct CDR3 sequences in total; about 27% of them show up just once. Of the sample, roughly 0.54% falls within the top ten clones.

Looking up the germline V gene yields CDR1 SGHTA and CDR2 FQGNSA. Measured from the cysteine to the phenylalanine, the CDR3 is 19 residues long. Only the CDR3 part of the read is kept: 57 bases, read in frame from the first base. Recombination joined TRBV7-2 with TRBJ2-6; 8 bases in the middle match TRBD1. The material sequenced was blood. The receptor was derived from a girl between 5 and 17 years old with multiple sclerosis. At the DNA level, the sequence is TGTGCCAGCGGCTTAGGCCCACTCACAGGGGGCTCTGGGGCCAACGTCCTGACTTTC. This sequence encodes CASGLGPLTGGSGANVLTF.